This paragraph covers one TCR beta chain sequence. Trimming stripped 0 bases from V and 3 bases from J, with 12 bases between. This CDR3 is built from 16 residues. Germline assignment: CDR1 MNHEY and CDR2 SVGAGI. This sample was included in a study of control samples from healthy donors and cancer patients. Method: immunoSEQ multiplex PCR; TCRdb's copy keeps in-frame clones and lacks some. The sample carries about 130,000 clones, almost 95% recorded once. The chain carries TRBV6-5 and TRBJ1-5; tentatively, D is TRBD1 (6 bases). The TCR was taken from an older man with head and neck cancer. The sequenced sample consisted of PBMCs. The CDR3 here is CASSYSIGGPNQPQHF. The DNA of the CDR3 is TGTGCCAGCAGTTACTCGATTGGGGGCCCCAATCAGCCCCAGCATTTT.